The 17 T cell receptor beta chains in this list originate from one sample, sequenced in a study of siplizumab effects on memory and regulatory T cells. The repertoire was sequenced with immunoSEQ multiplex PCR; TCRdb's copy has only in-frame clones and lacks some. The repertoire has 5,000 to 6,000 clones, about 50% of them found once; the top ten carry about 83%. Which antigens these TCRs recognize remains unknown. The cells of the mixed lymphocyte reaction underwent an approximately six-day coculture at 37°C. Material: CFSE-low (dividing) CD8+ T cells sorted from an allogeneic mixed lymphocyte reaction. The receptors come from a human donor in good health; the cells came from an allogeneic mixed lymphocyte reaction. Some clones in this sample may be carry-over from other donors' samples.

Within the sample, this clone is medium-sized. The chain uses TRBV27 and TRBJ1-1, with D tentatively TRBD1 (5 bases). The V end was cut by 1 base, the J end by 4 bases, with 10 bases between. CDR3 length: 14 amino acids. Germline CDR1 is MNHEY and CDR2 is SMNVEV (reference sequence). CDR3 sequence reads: CASSLYGGGTEAFF. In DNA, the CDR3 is TGTGCCAGCAGTTTATATGGGGGGGGCACTGAAGCTTTCTTT.

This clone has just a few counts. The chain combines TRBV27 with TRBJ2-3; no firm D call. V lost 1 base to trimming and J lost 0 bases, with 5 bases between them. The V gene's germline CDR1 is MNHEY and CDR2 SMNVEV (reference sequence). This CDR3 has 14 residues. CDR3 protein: CASSLWASTDTQYF. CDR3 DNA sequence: TGTGCCAGCAGTTTATGGGCTAGCACAGATACGCAGTATTTT.

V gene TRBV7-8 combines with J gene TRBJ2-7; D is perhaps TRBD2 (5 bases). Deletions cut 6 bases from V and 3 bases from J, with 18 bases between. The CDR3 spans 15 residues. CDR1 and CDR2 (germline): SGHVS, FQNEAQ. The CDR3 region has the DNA TGTGCCAGCAGTTCCGGGCCGGGATGGGGCTACGAGCAGTACTTC. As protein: CASSSGPGWGYEQYF.

The CDR3: CASSGKTGVTEAFF. In DNA, the CDR3 is TGTGCCAGCAGTGGAAAGACAGGGGTCACTGAAGCTTTCTTT. The gene calls are TRBV25-1 and TRBJ1-1; TRBD1 matches 8 bases. Per germline, CDR1 MGHDK and CDR2 SYGVNS. V was clipped by 4 bases and J by 4 bases; unmatched bases: 5. The CDR3 covers 14 residues.

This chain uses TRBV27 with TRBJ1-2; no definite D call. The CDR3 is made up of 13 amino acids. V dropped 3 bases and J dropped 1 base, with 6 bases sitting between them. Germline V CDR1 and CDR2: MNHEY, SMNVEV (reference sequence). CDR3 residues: CASSFRNNYGYTF. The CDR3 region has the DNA TGTGCCAGCAGTTTCAGGAATAACTATGGCTACACCTTC.

This CDR3 reads CATAIGLAVYTDTQYF. Written as DNA, the CDR3 is TGTGCCACGGCGATAGGACTAGCGGTTTACACAGATACGCAGTATTTT. V gene TRBV15 combines with J gene TRBJ2-3, with 10 bases identical to TRBD2. This CDR3 region has 16 residues. Germline trimming cut 9 bases from V and 2 bases from J; bases unmatched to any gene: 11. From germline, CDR1 is LNHNV and CDR2 YYDKDF (reference sequence).

CDR3 DNA sequence: TGTGCCAGCAGTGTAATAATTCTGGGGGACTACAATGAGCAGTTCTTC. This codes for CASSVIILGDYNEQFF. The gene calls are TRBV28 and TRBJ2-1, with D perhaps TRBD1 or TRBD2 (5 bases each). The CDR3 consists of 16 residues. Germline CDR1 and CDR2: MDHEN and SYDVKM. Trimming removed 5 bases from V and 3 bases from J, with 17 bases in between. The full variable domain, in which reference TRBV28 and TRBJ2-1 provide the parts outside the CDR3, is DVKVTQSSRYLVKRTGEKVFLECVQDMDHENMFWYRQDPGLGLRLIYFSYDVKMKEKGDIPEGYSVSREKKERFSLILESASTNQTSMYLCASSVIILGDYNEQFFGPGTRLTVL.

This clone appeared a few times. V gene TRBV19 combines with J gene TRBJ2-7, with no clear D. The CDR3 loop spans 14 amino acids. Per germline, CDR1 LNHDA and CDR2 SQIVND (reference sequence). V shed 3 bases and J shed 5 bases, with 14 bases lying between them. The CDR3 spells CASSMSALFNEQYF. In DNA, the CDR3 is TGTGCCAGTAGTATGAGTGCACTCTTCAACGAGCAGTACTTC.

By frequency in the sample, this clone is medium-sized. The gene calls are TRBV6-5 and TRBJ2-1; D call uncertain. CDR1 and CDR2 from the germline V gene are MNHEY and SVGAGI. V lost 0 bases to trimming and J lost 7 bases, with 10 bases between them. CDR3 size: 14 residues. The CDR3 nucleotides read TGTGCCAGCAGTTACTCAACCAGTGGGAATGAGCAGTTCTTC. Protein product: CASSYSTSGNEQFF.

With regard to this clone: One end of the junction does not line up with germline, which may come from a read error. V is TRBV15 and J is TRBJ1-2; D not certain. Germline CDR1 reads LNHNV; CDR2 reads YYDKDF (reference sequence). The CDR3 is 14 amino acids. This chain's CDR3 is CATSSFFRLQWGFF. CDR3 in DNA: TGTGCCACCAGCAGTTTTTTTCGACTGCAGTGGGGTTTCTTC.

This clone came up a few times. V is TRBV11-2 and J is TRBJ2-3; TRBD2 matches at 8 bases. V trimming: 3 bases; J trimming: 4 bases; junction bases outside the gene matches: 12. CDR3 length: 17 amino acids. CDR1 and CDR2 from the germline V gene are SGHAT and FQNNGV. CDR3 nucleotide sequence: TGTGCCAGCAGCTTGGGTCAGAAGCGGGAGCCACCAGATACGCAGTATTTT. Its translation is CASSLGQKREPPDTQYF. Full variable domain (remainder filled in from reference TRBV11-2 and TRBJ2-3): EAGVAQSPRYKIIEKRQSVAFWCNPISGHATLYWYQQILGQGPKLLIQFQNNGVVDDSQLPKDRFSAERLKGVDSTLKIQPAKLEDSAVYLCASSLGQKREPPDTQYFGPGTRLTVL.

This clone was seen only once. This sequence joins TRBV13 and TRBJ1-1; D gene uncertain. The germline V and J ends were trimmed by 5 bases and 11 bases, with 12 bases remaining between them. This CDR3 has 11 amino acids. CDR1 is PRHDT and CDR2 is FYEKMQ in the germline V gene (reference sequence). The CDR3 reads CASSAGPGAFF. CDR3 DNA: TGTGCCAGCAGCGCCGGGCCTGGGGCTTTCTTT.

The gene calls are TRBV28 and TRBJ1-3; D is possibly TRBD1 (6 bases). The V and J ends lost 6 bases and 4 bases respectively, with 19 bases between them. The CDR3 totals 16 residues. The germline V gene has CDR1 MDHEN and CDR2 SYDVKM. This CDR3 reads CASSRQLTGWGNTIYF. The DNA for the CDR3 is TGTGCCAGCAGCCGGCAATTAACAGGGTGGGGAAACACCATATATTTT.

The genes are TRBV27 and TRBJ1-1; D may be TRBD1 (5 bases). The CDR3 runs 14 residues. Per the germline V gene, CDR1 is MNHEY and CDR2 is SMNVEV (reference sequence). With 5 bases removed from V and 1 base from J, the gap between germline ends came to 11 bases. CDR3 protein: CASSLSGTNTEAFF. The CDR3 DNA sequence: TGTGCCAGCAGTCTCTCCGGGACGAACACTGAAGCTTTCTTT.

In DNA, the CDR3 is TGTGCCATCAGCGAGGGGGCCCAGAGTCAGCCCCAGCATTTT. It is translated as CAISEGAQSQPQHF. The rearrangement links TRBV10-3 to TRBJ1-5; 7 bases map to TRBD1. Trimming at V came to 6 bases and at J to 6 bases, leaving 8 bases not matched to a gene. CDR3 length: 14 amino acids. The V gene's germline CDR1 is ENHRY and CDR2 SYGVKD.

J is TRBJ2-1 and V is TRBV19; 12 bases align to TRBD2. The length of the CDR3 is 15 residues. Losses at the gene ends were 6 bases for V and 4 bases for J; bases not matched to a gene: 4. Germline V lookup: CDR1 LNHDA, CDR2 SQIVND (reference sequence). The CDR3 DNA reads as TGTGCCAGTAGCCTAACTAGCGGGAGGTACAATGAGCAGTTCTTC. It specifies CASSLTSGRYNEQFF.

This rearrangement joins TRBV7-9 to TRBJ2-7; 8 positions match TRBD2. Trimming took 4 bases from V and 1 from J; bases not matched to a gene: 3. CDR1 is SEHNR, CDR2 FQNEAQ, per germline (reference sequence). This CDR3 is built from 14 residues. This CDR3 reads CASSSGTRSYEQYF. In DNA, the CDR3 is TGTGCCAGCAGCTCCGGGACTAGGTCCTACGAGCAGTACTTC.